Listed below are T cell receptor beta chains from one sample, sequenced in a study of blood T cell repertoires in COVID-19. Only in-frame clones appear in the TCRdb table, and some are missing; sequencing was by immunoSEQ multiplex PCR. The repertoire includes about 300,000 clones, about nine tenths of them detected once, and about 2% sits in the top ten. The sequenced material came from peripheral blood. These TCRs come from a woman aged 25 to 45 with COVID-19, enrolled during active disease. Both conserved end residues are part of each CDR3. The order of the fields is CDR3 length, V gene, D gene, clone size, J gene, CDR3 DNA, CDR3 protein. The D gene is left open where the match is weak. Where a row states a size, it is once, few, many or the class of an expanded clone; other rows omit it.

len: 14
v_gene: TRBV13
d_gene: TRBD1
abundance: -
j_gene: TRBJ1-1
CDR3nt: TGTGCCAGCAGTTTCGGGACAGGGGGCACTGAAGCTTTCTTT
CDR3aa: CASSFGTGGTEAFF

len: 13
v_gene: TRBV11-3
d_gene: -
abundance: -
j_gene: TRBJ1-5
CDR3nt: TGTGCCAGCAGCTTCCCAGGGCCTCAGCCCCAGCATTTT
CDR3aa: CASSFPGPQPQHF

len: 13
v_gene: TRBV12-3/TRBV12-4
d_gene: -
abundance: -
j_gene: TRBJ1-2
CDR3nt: TGTGCCAGCAGTTTACGGACAGAATATGGCTACACCTTC
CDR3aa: CASSLRTEYGYTF

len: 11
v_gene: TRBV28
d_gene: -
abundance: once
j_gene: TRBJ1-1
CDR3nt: TGTGCCAGCAGCTCGATAGATGAAGCTTTCTTT
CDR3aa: CASSSIDEAFF

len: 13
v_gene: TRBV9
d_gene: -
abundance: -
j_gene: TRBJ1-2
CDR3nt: TGTGCCAGCAGCGAGACAGTCTATTATGGCTACACCTTC
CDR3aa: CASSETVYYGYTF

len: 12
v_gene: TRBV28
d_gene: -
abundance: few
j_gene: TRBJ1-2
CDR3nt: TGTGCCAGCGTCACAGGGCTCTATGGCTACACCTTC
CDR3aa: CASVTGLYGYTF

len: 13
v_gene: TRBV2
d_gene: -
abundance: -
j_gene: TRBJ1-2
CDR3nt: TGTGCCAGCAGTGAAGCCACAAGCTATGGCTACACCTTC
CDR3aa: CASSEATSYGYTF

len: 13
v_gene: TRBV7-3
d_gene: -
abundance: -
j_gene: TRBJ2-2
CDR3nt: TGTGCCAGCAGGGAACAGGGAGCCGGGGAGCTGTTTTTT
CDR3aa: CASREQGAGELFF

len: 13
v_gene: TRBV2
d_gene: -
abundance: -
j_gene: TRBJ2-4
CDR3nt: TGTGCCAGCAGTCCCGCCCTAAAAAACATTCAGTACTTC
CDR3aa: CASSPALKNIQYF

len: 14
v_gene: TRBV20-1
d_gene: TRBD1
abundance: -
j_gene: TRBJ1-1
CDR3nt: TGCAGTGCTAGTAAGGGGGCGCTGAACACTGAAGCTTTCTTT
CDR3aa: CSASKGALNTEAFF

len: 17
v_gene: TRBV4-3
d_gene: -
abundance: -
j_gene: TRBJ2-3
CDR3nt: TGCGCCAGCAGCCAAGAGCTCGGCGGGGAGTACACAGATACGCAGTATTTT
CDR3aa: CASSQELGGEYTDTQYF

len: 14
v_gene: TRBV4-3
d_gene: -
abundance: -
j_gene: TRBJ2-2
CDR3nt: TGCGCCAGCAGCCTTGACAGGACTACCGGGGAGCTGTTTTTT
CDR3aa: CASSLDRTTGELFF

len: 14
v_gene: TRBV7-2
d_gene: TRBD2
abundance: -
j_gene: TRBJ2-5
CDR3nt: TGTGCCAGCAGCTTACCGGGGGGAAAGGAGACCCAGTACTTC
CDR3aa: CASSLPGGKETQYF

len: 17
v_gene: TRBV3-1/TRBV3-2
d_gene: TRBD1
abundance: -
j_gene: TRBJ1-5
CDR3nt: TGTGCCAGCAGCCACTTGGGGGGGGGACAGGGTGATCAGCCCCAGCATTTT
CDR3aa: CASSHLGGGQGDQPQHF

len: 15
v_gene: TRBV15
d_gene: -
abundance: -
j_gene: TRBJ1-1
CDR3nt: TGTGCCACCAGCAGAGAATCGGAGGTGGGGACTGAAGCTTTCTTT
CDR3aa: CATSRESEVGTEAFF